This T cell receptor beta chain is from a study of shared clonotypes between healthy human individuals (dated by TCRdb to the early 2020s). Background for the entire study: The cohort comprised a couple of women and a few men aged 18 to 49 years. For each donor, CD4 naive and CD4 memory were each given three plates, CD8 naive was given two plates, and CD8 memory was given one plate. To estimate repertoire size and how much clonotypes are shared between individuals, the study performed deep sequencing of blood TCR repertoires from a few healthy adults. Libraries were prepared and TCR repertoires were sequenced by different laboratories using diverse techniques, in order to increase sequencing depth and limit assay-specific biases. Each donor's leukapheresis produced roughly between roughly 0.85 and 9.5 billion PBMCs. General findings and caveats noted by the study authors: Pairwise subsampling indicated that sequencing depth was expected to affect the degree of clonotype sharing among donors. Sampling was limited to blood, and TCR repertoires in tissue likely differ from TCR repertoires in blood. Incomplete sequencing was indicated by rarefaction of sorted-subset datasets, despite the large sequencing depth. Compared with non-shared clonotypes, the clonotypes found in all four sorted-subset donors had higher generation probabilities. Naive subsets generally had larger estimated clonotype richness than memory subsets. Because the study included a small number of donors, the genetic and exposure-history diversity represented was limited. About 5% of naive CD4, 3% to 4% of naive CD8, around 2.3% of memory CD4, and about 0.4% of memory CD8 clonotypes were shared across a few donors.

Using the deep immunoSEQ assay, TCR CDR3 regions were amplified from genomic DNA by multiplex PCR. Genomic DNA extracted from each cell subset was distributed evenly over all wells of several immunoSEQ 96-well plates, and each plate served as one replicate. For sorted subsets, each replicate PCR was loaded with approximately 190 ng genomic DNA, equivalent to 30,000 to 35,000 T cell genomes. The purified libraries were quantified using a Qubit 3.0 fluorometer, sized with a Bioanalyzer 2100, and then quantified again using the KAPA Library Quantification kit. Every immunoSEQ 96-well plate was sequenced on a separate single-read 150-cycle Illumina NextSeq 550 flow cell. In the paper's pipeline: Because the immunoSEQ output held only junctional sequences and lacked quality scores, the filtering could not match the filtering applied to full-length reads. To assign V/J genes and CDR3, sequences were annotated against IMGT germline references using PyIR, a Python wrapper for IgBLAST v1.9. Reads were removed for weak V/J assignments (E-value above 1e-6), missing CDR3, stop codons, out-of-frame junctions, or ambiguous translated residues. V3J clonotypes were defined by identical inferred V gene, J gene, and CDR3 amino acid sequence. Percentage overlap between repertoires was calculated by dividing the number of shared unique clonotypes by the size of the smaller repertoire. RTK rarefaction, the Chao1 estimator, and Recon v2.1 estimates of unobserved clonotypes were used to assess repertoire richness. OLGA was used to compute generation probabilities for all TCRbeta clonotypes that the gDNA method yielded from four donors. TCRdb carries this immuneACCESS record with in-frame sequences only. Its versions omit some clonotypes, under half of them owing to an unresolved V gene in the studies checked, with the rest unexplained. V and J calls plus clone size are reproduced from that table; the DNA served to infer D and trimming. The sample table shows some 2.4 million clones, and 80% to 95% are seen once. The leading ten clones occupy 0.36% of the sample.

Healthy HIV-negative adults with no recently reported acute infections or vaccinations were included as donors. Every donor was a Caucasian adult living in Nashville, Tennessee, USA. Magnetic negative selection was used to enrich CD4+ T cells, after which naive cells were positively selected on CD45RA and the negative fraction became the memory subset. Blood was collected by leukapheresis, and PBMCs were isolated by Ficoll-Histopaque density gradient centrifugation and then cryopreserved in liquid nitrogen vapor phase. Analytical flow cytometry was used to check the purity and quantity of each magnetically sorted T cell population. Genomic DNA was isolated from each sorted fraction and quantified by UV absorbance on a Nanodrop 2000c. V loses 11 bases of germline sequence and J loses 2 bases, and the interval between the two ends is 12 bases. From a lookup of the germline V gene, CDR1 and CDR2 are MDHEN and SYDVKM. The CDR3 goes from the cysteine to the phenylalanine over 12 residues. Only CDR3 DNA remains: 36 bases, in frame from the first base.

On this clone: What this receptor recognizes is not known. Within one base of it there is no much larger clone, and no base qualities were kept.

The chain joins TRBV28 to TRBJ1-2; confidence is insufficient to name the D gene. Material for sequencing was naive CD4+ T cells from PBMCs. The meaning of the sample's cell subset or site label: CD45RA+ positively selected. The receptor's source is a man between 18 and 35 years old in good health. Some clones in this sample may be carry-over from other donors' samples. The CDR3 corresponds to CAGRSGNYGYTF. The DNA is TGTGCCGGGAGGTCTGGCAACTATGGCTACACCTTC.